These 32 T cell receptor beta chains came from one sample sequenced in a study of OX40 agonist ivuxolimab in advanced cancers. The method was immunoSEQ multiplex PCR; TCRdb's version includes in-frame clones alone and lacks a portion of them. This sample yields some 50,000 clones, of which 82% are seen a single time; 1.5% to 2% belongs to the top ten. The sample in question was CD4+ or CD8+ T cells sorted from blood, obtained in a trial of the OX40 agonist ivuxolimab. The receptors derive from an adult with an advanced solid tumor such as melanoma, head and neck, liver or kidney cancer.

CDR3 region: CASSIFSGGATDTQYF. The CDR3 DNA is TGCGCCAGCAGCATCTTTAGCGGGGGGGCCACAGATACGCAGTATTTT. The J gene is TRBJ2-3, the V gene TRBV5-1; 11 positions agree with TRBD2. This CDR3 spans 16 amino acids. V shed 4 bases and J 2 bases; nucleotides not matched to a gene: 6. Germline CDR1 reads SGHRS; CDR2 reads YFSETQ.

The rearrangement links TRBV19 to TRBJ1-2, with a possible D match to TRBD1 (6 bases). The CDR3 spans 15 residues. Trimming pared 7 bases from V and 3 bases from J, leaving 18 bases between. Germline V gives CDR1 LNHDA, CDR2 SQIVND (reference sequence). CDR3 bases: TGTGCCAGTATACACAGGGCGGTGGCTGACTATGGCTACACCTTC. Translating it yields CASIHRAVADYGYTF.

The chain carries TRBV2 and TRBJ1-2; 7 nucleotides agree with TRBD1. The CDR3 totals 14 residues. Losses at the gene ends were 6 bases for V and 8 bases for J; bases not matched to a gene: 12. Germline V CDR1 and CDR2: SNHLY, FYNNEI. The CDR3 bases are TGTGCCAGCAGCGATGGGACAGTGTCCAGGGGCTACACCTTC. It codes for CASSDGTVSRGYTF. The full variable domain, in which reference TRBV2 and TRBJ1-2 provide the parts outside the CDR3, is EPEVTQTPSHQVTQMGQEVILRCVPISNHLYFYWYRQILGQKVEFLVSFYNNEISEKSEIFDDQFSVERPDGSNFTLKIRSTKLEDSAMYFCASSDGTVSRGYTFGSGTRLTVV.

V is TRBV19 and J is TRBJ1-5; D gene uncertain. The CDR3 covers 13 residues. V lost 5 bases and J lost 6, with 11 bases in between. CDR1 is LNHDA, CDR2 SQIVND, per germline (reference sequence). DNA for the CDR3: TGTGCCAGTAGTTTTACGTTGGTTCAGCCCCAGCATTTT. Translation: CASSFTLVQPQHF.

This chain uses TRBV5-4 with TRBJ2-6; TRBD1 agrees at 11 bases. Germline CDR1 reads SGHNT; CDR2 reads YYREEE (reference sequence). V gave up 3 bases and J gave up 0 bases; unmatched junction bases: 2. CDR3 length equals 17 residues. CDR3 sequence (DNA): TGTGCCAGCAGCTGGGGACAGGGGGGCTCTGGGGCCAACGTCCTGACTTTC. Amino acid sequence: CASSWGQGGSGANVLTF.

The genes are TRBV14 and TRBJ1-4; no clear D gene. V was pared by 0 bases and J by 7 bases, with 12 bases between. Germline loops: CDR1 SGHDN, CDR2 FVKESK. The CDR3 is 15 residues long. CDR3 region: CASSQDGRLPEKLFF. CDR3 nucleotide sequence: TGTGCCAGCAGCCAAGACGGCCGCCTACCTGAAAAACTGTTTTTT.

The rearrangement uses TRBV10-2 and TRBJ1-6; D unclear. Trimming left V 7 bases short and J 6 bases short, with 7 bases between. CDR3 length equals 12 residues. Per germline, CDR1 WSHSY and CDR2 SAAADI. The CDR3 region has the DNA TGCGCCAGCACCGCCGGTAATTCACCCCTCCACTTT. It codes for CASTAGNSPLHF.

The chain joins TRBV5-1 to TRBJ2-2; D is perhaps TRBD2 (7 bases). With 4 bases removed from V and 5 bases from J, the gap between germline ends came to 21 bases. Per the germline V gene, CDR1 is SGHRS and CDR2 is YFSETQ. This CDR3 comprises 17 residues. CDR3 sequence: CASSPGAGGRSTGELFF. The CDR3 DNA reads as TGCGCCAGCAGCCCCGGAGCCGGGGGGCGGAGTACCGGGGAGCTGTTTTTT.

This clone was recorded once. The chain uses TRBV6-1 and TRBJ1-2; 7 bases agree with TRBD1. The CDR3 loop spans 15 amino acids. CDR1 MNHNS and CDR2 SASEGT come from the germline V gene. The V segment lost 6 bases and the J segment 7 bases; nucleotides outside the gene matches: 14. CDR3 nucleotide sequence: TGTGCCAGCAGGGGATACAGGGGCCTAGTCTCTGGCTACACCTTC. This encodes CASRGYRGLVSGYTF.

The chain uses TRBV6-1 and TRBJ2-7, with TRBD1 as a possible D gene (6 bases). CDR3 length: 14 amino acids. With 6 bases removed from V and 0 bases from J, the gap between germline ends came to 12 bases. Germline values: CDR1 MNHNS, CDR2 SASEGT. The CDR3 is CASSSTGTSYEQYF. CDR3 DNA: TGTGCCAGCAGCTCGACAGGTACCTCCTACGAGCAGTACTTC.

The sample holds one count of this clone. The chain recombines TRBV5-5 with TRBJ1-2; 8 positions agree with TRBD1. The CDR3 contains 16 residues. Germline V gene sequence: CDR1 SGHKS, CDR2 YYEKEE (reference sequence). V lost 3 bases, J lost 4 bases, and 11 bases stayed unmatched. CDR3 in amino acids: CASSWTLGQGLYGYTF. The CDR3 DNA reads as TGTGCCAGCAGCTGGACCCTAGGACAGGGACTCTATGGCTACACCTTC. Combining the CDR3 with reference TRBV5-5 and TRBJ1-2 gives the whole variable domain DAGVTQSPTHLIKTRGQQVTLRCSPISGHKSVSWYQQVLGQGPQFIFQYYEKEERGRGNFPDRFSARQFPNYSSELNVNALLLGDSALYLCASSWTLGQGLYGYTFGSGTRLTVV.

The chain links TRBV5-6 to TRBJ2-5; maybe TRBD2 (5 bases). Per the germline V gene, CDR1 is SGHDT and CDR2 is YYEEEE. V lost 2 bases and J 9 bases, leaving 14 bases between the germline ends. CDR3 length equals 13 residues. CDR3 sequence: CASSLAAPWAQYF. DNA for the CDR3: TGTGCCAGCAGCTTAGCGGCCCCCTGGGCCCAGTACTTC.

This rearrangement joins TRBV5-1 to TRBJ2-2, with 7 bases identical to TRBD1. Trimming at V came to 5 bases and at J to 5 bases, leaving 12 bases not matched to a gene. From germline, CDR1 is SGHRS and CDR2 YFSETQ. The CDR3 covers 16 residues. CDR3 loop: CASSRIRDRQTGELFF. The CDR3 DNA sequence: TGCGCCAGCAGTCGAATCCGGGACAGACAGACCGGGGAGCTGTTTTTT.

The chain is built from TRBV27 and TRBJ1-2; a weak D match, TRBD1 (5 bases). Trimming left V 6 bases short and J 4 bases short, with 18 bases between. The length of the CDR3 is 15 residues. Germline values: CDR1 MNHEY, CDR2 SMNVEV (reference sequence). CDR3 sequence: CASRPDRPLGYGYTF. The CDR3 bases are TGTGCCAGCAGACCCGACAGACCTTTGGGCTATGGCTACACCTTC.

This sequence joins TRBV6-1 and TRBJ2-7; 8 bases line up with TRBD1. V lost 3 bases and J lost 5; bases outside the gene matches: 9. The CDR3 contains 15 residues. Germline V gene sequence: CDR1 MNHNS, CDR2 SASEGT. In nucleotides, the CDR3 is TGTGCCAGCAGTGAGGGTCAGGGGGCTTTCGACGAGCAGTACTTC. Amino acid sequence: CASSEGQGAFDEQYF.

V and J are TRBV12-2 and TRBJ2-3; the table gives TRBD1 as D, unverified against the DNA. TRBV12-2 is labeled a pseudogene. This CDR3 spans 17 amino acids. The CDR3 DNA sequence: TGTGCAAGTCGCTTAGCGCCCGGGGGACAGGGGCCAGATACGCAGTATTTT. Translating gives CASRLAPGGQGPDTQYF.

The CDR3 nucleotides read TGTGCCAGCGGGACTCAACGAAACAATGAGCAGTTCTTC. This encodes CASGTQRNNEQFF. The V call is TRBV2, the J call TRBJ2-1; maybe TRBD2 (6 bases). V was trimmed by 8 bases and J by 5 bases, leaving 13 bases between them. The CDR3 sequence is 13 residues long. Germline values: CDR1 SNHLY, CDR2 FYNNEI. The complete variable domain, with remaining parts taken from reference TRBV2 and TRBJ2-1, reads EPEVTQTPSHQVTQMGQEVILRCVPISNHLYFYWYRQILGQKVEFLVSFYNNEISEKSEIFDDQFSVERPDGSNFTLKIRSTKLEDSAMYFCASGTQRNNEQFFGPGTRLTVL.

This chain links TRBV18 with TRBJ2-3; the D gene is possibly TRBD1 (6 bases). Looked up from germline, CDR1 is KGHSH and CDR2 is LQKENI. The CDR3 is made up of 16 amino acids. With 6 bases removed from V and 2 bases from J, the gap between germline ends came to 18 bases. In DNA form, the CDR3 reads TGTGCCAGCTCGCCTACCCAGGGGTCCCCCACAGATACGCAGTATTTT. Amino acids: CASSPTQGSPTDTQYF. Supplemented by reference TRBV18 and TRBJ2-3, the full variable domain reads NAGVMQNPRHLVRRRGQEARLRCSPMKGHSHVYWYRQLPEEGLKFMVYLQKENIIDESGMPKERFSAEFPKEGPSILRIQQVVRGDSAAYFCASSPTQGSPTDTQYFGPGTRLTVL.

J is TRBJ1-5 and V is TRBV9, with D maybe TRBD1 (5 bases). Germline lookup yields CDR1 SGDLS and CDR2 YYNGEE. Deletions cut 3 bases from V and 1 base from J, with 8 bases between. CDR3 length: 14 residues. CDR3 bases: TGTGCCAGCAGCGGGGGACGGAGCAATCAGCCCCAGCATTTT. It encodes CASSGGRSNQPQHF.

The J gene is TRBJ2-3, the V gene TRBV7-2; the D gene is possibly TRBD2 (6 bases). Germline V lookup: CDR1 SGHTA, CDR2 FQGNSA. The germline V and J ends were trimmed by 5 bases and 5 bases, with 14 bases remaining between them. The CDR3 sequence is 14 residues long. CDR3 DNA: TGTGCCAGCAGCCCGACCCGGGGGAGAGATACGCAGTATTTT. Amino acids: CASSPTRGRDTQYF.

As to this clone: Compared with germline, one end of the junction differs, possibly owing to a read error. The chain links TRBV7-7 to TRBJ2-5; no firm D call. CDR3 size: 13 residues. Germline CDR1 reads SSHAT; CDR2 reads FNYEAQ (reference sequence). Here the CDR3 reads CASSFDTQETQYF. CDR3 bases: TGTGCTAGCAGCTTTGACACCCAAGAGACCCAGTACTTC. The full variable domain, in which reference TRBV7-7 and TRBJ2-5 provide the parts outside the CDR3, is GAGVSQSPRYKVTKRGQDVTLRCDPISSHATLYWYQQALGQGPEFLTYFNYEAQPDKSGLPSDRFSAERPEGSISTLTIQRTEQRDSAMYRCASSFDTQETQYFGPGTRLLVL.

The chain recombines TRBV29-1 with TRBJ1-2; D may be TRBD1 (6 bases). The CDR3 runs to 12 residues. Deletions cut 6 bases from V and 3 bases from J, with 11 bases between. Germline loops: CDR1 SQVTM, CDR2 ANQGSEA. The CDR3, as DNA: TGCAGCGTGCTCAGGGGTGACTATGGCTACACCTTC. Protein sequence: CSVLRGDYGYTF. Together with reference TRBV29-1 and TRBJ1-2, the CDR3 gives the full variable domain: SAVISQKPSRDICQRGTSLTIQCQVDSQVTMMFWYRQQPGQSLTLIATANQGSEATYESGFVIDKFPISRPNLTFSTLTVSNMSPEDSSIYLCSVLRGDYGYTFGSGTRLTVV.

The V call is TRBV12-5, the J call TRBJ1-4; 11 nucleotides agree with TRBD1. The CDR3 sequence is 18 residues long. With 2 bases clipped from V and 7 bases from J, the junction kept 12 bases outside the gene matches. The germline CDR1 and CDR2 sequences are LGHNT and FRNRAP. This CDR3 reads CASGLSRDRGAVSEKLFF. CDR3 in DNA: TGTGCTAGTGGTTTGAGCCGGGACAGGGGGGCCGTAAGTGAAAAACTGTTTTTT.

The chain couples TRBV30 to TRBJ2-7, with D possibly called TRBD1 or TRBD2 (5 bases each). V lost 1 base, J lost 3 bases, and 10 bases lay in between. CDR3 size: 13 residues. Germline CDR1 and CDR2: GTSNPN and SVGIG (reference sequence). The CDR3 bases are TGTGCCTGGAGTGGAGGGGTTGACTACGAGCAGTACTTC. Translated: CAWSGGVDYEQYF.

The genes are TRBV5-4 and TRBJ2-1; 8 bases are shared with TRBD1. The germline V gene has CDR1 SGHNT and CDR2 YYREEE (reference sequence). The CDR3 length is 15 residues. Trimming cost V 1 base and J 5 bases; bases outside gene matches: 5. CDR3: CASSLSGTGNNEQFF. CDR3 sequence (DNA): TGTGCCAGCAGCTTGTCCGGGACAGGAAACAATGAGCAGTTCTTC.

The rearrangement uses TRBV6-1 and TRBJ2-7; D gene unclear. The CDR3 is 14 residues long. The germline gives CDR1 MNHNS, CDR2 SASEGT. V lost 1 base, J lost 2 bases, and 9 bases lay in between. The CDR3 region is CASSEVRAAYEQYF. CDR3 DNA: TGTGCCAGCAGTGAAGTAAGGGCAGCCTACGAGCAGTACTTC.

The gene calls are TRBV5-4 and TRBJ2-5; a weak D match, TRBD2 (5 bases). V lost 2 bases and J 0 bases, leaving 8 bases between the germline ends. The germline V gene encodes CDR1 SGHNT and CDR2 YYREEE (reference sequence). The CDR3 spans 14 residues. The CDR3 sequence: CASSFGGYQETQYF. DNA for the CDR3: TGTGCCAGCAGCTTCGGAGGATACCAAGAGACCCAGTACTTC.

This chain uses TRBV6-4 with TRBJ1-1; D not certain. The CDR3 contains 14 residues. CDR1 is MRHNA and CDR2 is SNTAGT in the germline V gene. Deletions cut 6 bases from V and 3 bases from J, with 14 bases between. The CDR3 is CASRQSEPHTEAFF. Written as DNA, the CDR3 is TGTGCCAGCAGACAGTCCGAACCCCACACTGAAGCTTTCTTT.

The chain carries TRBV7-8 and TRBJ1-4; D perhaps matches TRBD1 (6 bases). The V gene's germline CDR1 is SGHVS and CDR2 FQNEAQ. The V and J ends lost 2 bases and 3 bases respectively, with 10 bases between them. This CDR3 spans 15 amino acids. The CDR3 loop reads CASSLTGAANEKLFF. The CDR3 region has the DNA TGTGCCAGCAGCTTAACGGGGGCGGCTAATGAAAAACTGTTTTTT.

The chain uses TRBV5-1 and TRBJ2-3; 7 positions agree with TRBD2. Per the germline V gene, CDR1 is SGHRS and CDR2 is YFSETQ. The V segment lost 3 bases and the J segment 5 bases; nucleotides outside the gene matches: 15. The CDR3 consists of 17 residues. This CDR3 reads CASSSGGGTGVGDTQYF. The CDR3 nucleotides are TGCGCCAGCAGCTCTGGCGGGGGTACGGGTGTAGGAGATACGCAGTATTTT.

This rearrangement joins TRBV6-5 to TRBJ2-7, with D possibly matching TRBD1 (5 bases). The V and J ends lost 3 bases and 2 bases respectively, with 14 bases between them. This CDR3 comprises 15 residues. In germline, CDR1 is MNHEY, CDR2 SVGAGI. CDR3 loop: CASSYRTGNTYEQYF. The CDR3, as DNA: TGTGCCAGCAGTTATCGAACAGGAAACACCTACGAGCAGTACTTC.

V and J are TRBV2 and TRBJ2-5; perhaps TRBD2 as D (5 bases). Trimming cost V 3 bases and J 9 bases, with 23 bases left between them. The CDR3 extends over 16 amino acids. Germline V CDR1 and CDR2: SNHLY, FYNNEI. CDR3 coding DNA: TGTGCCAGCAGTGATCCGGGGAACGGCGTGTTGAGCGCCCAGTACTTC. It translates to CASSDPGNGVLSAQYF.